The T cell receptor (beta chain) described here comes from a study of blood T cells in healthy people across ages. V was pared by 6 bases and J by 4 bases, with 5 bases between. The CDR3 length is 11 residues. CDR1 is SNHLY, CDR2 FYNNEI, per germline. Points on this clonotype: No antigen is known for it.

The authors ran a second PCR of roughly 6 to 11 cycles using a sample-barcoded 5' primer and a J-beta primer mix. Using its own MiXCR run on the 5' RACE reads, TCRdb lists one record per CDR3 protein. The table has some 670,000 distinct CDR3 sequences, roughly half seen once; the top ten hold roughly 13%. Study-wide points: Diversity figures derived from one million T cells were judged to underestimate the true value.

The chain employs TRBV2 and TRBJ2-3; D remains unclear. The clonotype was recovered from an elderly woman in good health. Sequenced: blood. CDR3 loop: CASRTSDTQYF. The CDR3 DNA reads TGTGCCAGCAGGACTTCAGATACGCAGTATTTT.